This entry lists 11 T cell receptor beta chains sequenced from one sample in a study of blood T cell repertoires in COVID-19. Data came from immunoSEQ multiplex PCR; TCRdb stores just in-frame clones and leaves some out. The sample shows under 85,000 clones, 75% to 90% of them seen only once. The source material was peripheral blood. Receptor source: a man older than 75 with acute or convalescent COVID-19.

The V gene is TRBV18, the J gene TRBJ2-5, with 10 bases aligning to TRBD1. The CDR3 spans 17 residues. V shed 0 bases, J shed 1 base, and the junction held 5 bases outside the gene matches. CDR1 is KGHSH and CDR2 is LQKENI in the germline V gene. The CDR3 spells CASSPPGTGAFQETQYF. CDR3 nucleotide sequence: TGTGCCAGCTCACCACCGGGGACAGGGGCTTTCCAAGAGACCCAGTACTTC.

The chain uses TRBV6-1 and TRBJ2-1, with 8 bases lining up with TRBD2. In germline, CDR1 is MNHNS, CDR2 SASEGT. The CDR3 loop spans 14 amino acids. With 2 bases clipped from V and 6 bases from J, the junction kept 3 bases outside the gene matches. CDR3 loop: CASSEPGGSNEQFF. The CDR3, as DNA: TGTGCCAGCAGTGAACCGGGGGGGTCCAATGAGCAGTTCTTC.

The genes are TRBV2 and TRBJ2-2; TRBD2 aligns across 9 bases. CDR3 length: 15 residues. V was pared by 4 bases and J by 2 bases, with 2 bases of the junction left unmatched. From germline, CDR1 is SNHLY and CDR2 FYNNEI. CDR3 bases: TGTGCCAGCAGTGGGCTAGCGGGAAACACCGGGGAGCTGTTTTTT. Translated: CASSGLAGNTGELFF.

V gene TRBV5-1 combines with J gene TRBJ2-5, with 11 bases matching TRBD2. The CDR3 covers 15 residues. Germline lookup yields CDR1 SGHRS and CDR2 YFSETQ. With 7 bases clipped from V and 7 bases from J, the junction kept 12 bases outside the gene matches. CDR3 sequence (DNA): TGCGCCAGCTCCCTGTCCGGCCTAGCGGGAGGGACCCAGTACTTC. It is translated as CASSLSGLAGGTQYF.

This sequence joins TRBV5-1 and TRBJ1-1, with D possibly TRBD1 on 5 matching bases. CDR1 is SGHRS and CDR2 is YFSETQ in the germline V gene. This CDR3 contains 14 residues. V dropped 0 bases and J dropped 3 bases, with 9 bases sitting between them. The CDR3 DNA sequence: TGCGCCAGCAGCTTGGATATAGGGGACACTGAAGCTTTCTTT. Residues: CASSLDIGDTEAFF.

The chain uses TRBV24-1 and TRBJ2-3, with 7 bases that match TRBD1. With 3 bases clipped from V and 5 bases from J, the junction kept 13 bases outside the gene matches. This CDR3 has 17 amino acids. Germline values: CDR1 KGHDR, CDR2 SFDVKD. CDR3 protein: CATSDPNGQVGRDTQYF. The CDR3 DNA reads TGTGCCACCAGTGATCCAAACGGACAGGTTGGAAGAGATACGCAGTATTTT.

This rearrangement joins TRBV19 to TRBJ1-5, with D perhaps matching TRBD1 (6 bases). Trimming removed 4 bases from V and 7 bases from J, with 14 bases in between. CDR1 is LNHDA and CDR2 is SQIVND in the germline V gene (reference sequence). The CDR3 covers 14 residues. The CDR3, as DNA: TGTGCCAGTAGTAACATCAGGGACACCCAGCCCCAGCATTTT. It encodes CASSNIRDTQPQHF. The whole variable domain, filled in from reference TRBV19 and TRBJ1-5, reads DGGITQSPKYLFRKEGQNVTLSCEQNLNHDAMYWYRQDPGQGLRLIYYSQIVNDFQKGDIAEGYSVSREKKESFPLTVTSAQKNPTAFYLCASSNIRDTQPQHFGDGTRLSIL.

The chain combines TRBV7-2 with TRBJ2-4; 11 bases line up with TRBD2. CDR1 SGHTA and CDR2 FQGNSA come from the germline V gene. The CDR3 is 14 residues long. V was pared by 5 bases and J by 7 bases, with 4 bases of the junction left unmatched. CDR3 coding DNA: TGTGCCAGCAGCGGTAGCGGGGGGGGTAACATTCAGTACTTC. It specifies CASSGSGGGNIQYF.

The rearrangement uses TRBV4-3 and TRBJ2-1, with TRBD2 identical over 11 bases. The CDR3 covers 18 residues. The germline gives CDR1 LGHNA, CDR2 YSLEER. J lost 3 bases, V lost 0 bases, and 7 bases had no gene match. CDR3 amino acids: CASSQEIPTSGDYNEQFF. CDR3 bases: TGCGCCAGCAGCCAAGAAATACCGACTAGCGGGGACTACAATGAGCAGTTCTTC.

V gene TRBV24-1 combines with J gene TRBJ1-1; 7 bases align to TRBD1. Germline loops: CDR1 KGHDR, CDR2 SFDVKD. The CDR3 is 13 amino acids. V lost 9 bases, J lost 4 bases, and 7 bases stayed unmatched. As DNA, the CDR3 is TGTGCCACCGCTAACAGGGGAAGCACTGAAGCTTTCTTT. Encoded protein: CATANRGSTEAFF.

This chain joins TRBV28 and TRBJ1-1; D remains ambiguous. This CDR3 comprises 12 residues. Germline V gene data show CDR1 as MDHEN and CDR2 as SYDVKM. The V end was cut by 7 bases, the J end by 4 bases, with 10 bases between. In DNA, the CDR3 is TGTGCCAGCAACGCCCAGGCCACTGAAGCTTTCTTT. This codes for CASNAQATEAFF.